The clone carrying this T cell receptor beta chain was seen a handful of times. The target antigen is unknown. Trimming pared 5 bases from V and 2 bases from J, leaving 11 bases between. Germline CDR1 reads LNHDA; CDR2 reads SQIVND (reference sequence). This CDR3 is built from 14 residues. The library targeted TCRbeta and was prepared with unique molecular identifiers. TCRdb ran MiXCR on the PCR reads and lists one entry per CDR3 protein. This sample has 28,000 or so distinct CDR3 sequences; roughly a sixth occur once, and the top ten carry 35%. This sample stems from a study of T-cell reconstitution after alpha-beta-depleted transplantation in children. Study findings and constraints: Newly produced T cells mostly accounted for T-cell counts and diversity one year post-transplant. At day 60, the high TCRbeta diversity found in some patients originated from recipient T cells and thymic progenitors that had survived.

Source: PBMCs, mostly from graft donor cells, taken 60 days after TCRalphabeta/CD19-depleted stem cell transplant. The genes are TRBV19 and TRBJ2-3; D gene unclear. The receptor comes from a male patient aged 2-15 years who had a stem cell transplant for acute lymphoblastic leukemia, so the T cells may come from the graft donor. The CDR3 reads CASSPRAVTDTQYF. CDR3 nucleotides: TGTGCCAGTAGTCCCCGGGCAGTCACAGATACGCAGTATTTT.